Reported below is one T cell receptor (beta chain). These data belong to a study of blood T cell repertoires in COVID-19. Study summary: Both acute and convalescent COVID-19 samples were obtained from the United States, Italy and Spain.

The CDR3 is made up of 15 amino acids. Repertoires were generated with immunoSEQ multiplex PCR, while TCRdb's copy carries only in-frame clones and drops some. The sample has hundreds of thousands of clones, 87% seen once. This clonotype was obtained from a woman aged 18-29 years who had recovered from COVID-19. The chain couples TRBV21-1 to TRBJ2-7; TRBD1 reflects the table's D call only, with no check against the DNA. TRBV21-1 is a listed pseudogene. The sequenced material came from peripheral blood. The CDR3 sequence: CASSNRSTGTYEQYF. Written as DNA, the CDR3 is TGTGCCAGCAGCAACCGGTCGACAGGGACGTACGAGCAGTACTTC.